The clone carrying this TCR beta chain turned up a few times. Assay: immunoSEQ multiplex PCR; the TCRdb copy retains only in-frame clones and omits some. Found here are more than 30,000 clones, 86% of them singletons; the top ten hold approximately 2.4%. V was clipped by 1 base and J by 1 base, with 9 bases between them. This CDR3 has 14 residues. Germline CDR1 SGDLS, CDR2 YYNGEE. The entry originates in a study of OX40 agonist ivuxolimab in advanced cancers. About the study: Patients were treated with intravenous ivuxolimab, dosed at 0.01 to 10 mg/kg and infused every 2 weeks.

This receptor was identified in an adult with an advanced solid tumor such as melanoma, head and neck, liver or kidney cancer. This rearrangement joins TRBV9 to TRBJ2-7; tentatively, D is TRBD2 (5 bases). The material sequenced was CD4+ or CD8+ T cells sorted from blood, taken in a trial of the OX40 agonist ivuxolimab. The CDR3 DNA is TGTGCCAGCAGCGTATCTACGGGATCCTACGAGCAGTACTTC. It is translated as CASSVSTGSYEQYF.